The 24 T cell receptor beta chains below come from one sample, sequenced in a study of cytomegalovirus exposure and HLA in healthy donors. Primers included in the PCR were 60 Vbeta and 13 Jbeta primers. Generated by immunoSEQ multiplex PCR, the TCRdb table keeps only in-frame clones and is missing some. This sample has tens of thousands of clones, with around four fifths found just once. What was sequenced was PBMCs. These receptor sequences come from a man aged 25 to 40 in good health and CMV-seronegative.

The chain employs TRBV7-3 and TRBJ2-7; tentatively, D is TRBD2 (6 bases). Looked up from germline, CDR1 is SGHTA and CDR2 is FQGTGA. V gave up 6 bases and J gave up 3 bases, with 12 bases separating them. CDR3 length: 13 residues. This CDR3 is CASSSTGGYEQYF. In DNA form, the CDR3 reads TGTGCCAGCAGTTCTACCGGGGGCTACGAGCAGTACTTC.

Points on this clone: The same CDR3 also results from other DNA sequences found in this sample. The chain is built from TRBV15 and TRBJ2-5; D ambiguous. V was cut by 0 bases and J by 2 bases, with 10 bases left in between. The germline CDR1 and CDR2 sequences are LNHNV and YYDKDF (reference sequence). This CDR3 region has 15 residues. DNA of the CDR3: TGTGCCACCAGCAGAGATAGAGGCCTGCAAGAGACCCAGTACTTC. Translated: CATSRDRGLQETQYF.

The chain carries TRBV6-5 and TRBJ2-7, with D possibly being TRBD1 (6 bases). Deletions cut 4 bases from V and 6 bases from J, with 16 bases between. The CDR3 sequence is 14 residues long. Germline V gene sequence: CDR1 MNHEY, CDR2 SVGAGI. For the CDR3, the DNA is TGTGCCAGCAGTTTGTCACAGGGTGTTCTCGAGCAGTACTTC. It yields the protein CASSLSQGVLEQYF.

The chain joins TRBV28 to TRBJ1-2; tentative D call: TRBD1 (5 bases). Trimming pared 6 bases from V and 5 bases from J, leaving 16 bases between. This CDR3 contains 14 residues. Germline V gene lookup returns CDR1 MDHEN and CDR2 SYDVKM. The CDR3 DNA is TGTGCCAGCAGCCCCCCAGGGTTATGGTATGGCTACACCTTC. This translates into CASSPPGLWYGYTF.

The rearrangement links TRBV28 to TRBJ1-5; no firm D call. Germline CDR1 is MDHEN and CDR2 is SYDVKM. Trimming left V 11 bases short and J 2 bases short, with 13 bases between. The CDR3 covers 13 residues. This CDR3 is CAGTGIGNQPQHF. CDR3 DNA sequence: TGTGCCGGCACCGGGATCGGCAATCAGCCCCAGCATTTT.

This clone was picked up one time. This sequence joins TRBV5-1 and TRBJ2-2; D remains unclear. The germline gives CDR1 SGHRS, CDR2 YFSETQ. Trimming left V 2 bases short and J 8 bases short, with 7 bases between. The CDR3 has 12 amino acids. The CDR3 bases are TGCGCCAGCAGCTTAATAGAAGGGGAGCTGTTTTTT. As protein: CASSLIEGELFF.

The V and J genes are TRBV11-3 and TRBJ1-5; D possibly corresponds to TRBD1 (6 bases). CDR3 length: 13 residues. Trimming shortened V by 5 bases and J by 5 bases, and 10 bases separated the two germline ends. In germline, CDR1 is SGHNT, CDR2 YENEEA. CDR3 sequence (DNA): TGTGCCAGCAGCCGCGAGGGGGATCAGCCCCAGCATTTT. Protein: CASSREGDQPQHF.

This clone was detected once. The chain joins TRBV5-1 to TRBJ1-4; D is perhaps TRBD1 (6 bases). The CDR3 loop spans 14 amino acids. V was trimmed by 3 bases and J by 6 bases, leaving 12 bases between them. Germline CDR1 and CDR2: SGHRS and YFSETQ. The CDR3, as DNA: TGCGCCAGCAGCTGGGGGGGGCAAGATGAAAAACTGTTTTTT. Its protein product is CASSWGGQDEKLFF.

The V gene is TRBV5-1, the J gene TRBJ2-2; weak D call: TRBD1 (6 bases). Germline assignment: CDR1 SGHRS and CDR2 YFSETQ. This CDR3 is built from 14 residues. V was cut by 5 bases and J by 1 base, with 9 bases left in between. In nucleotides, the CDR3 is TGCGCCAGCAGTCGGACAGAGAACACCGGGGAGCTGTTTTTT. It specifies CASSRTENTGELFF.

This clone was found a few times. V gene TRBV5-1 combines with J gene TRBJ1-1; D uncertain. The length of the CDR3 is 15 residues. V was trimmed by 0 bases and J by 1 base, leaving 10 bases between them. Germline CDR1 is SGHRS and CDR2 is YFSETQ. CDR3 sequence reads: CASSLDHRGNTEAFF. For the CDR3, the DNA is TGCGCCAGCAGCTTGGATCACCGGGGGAACACTGAAGCTTTCTTT.

This clone was counted once. The gene calls are TRBV2 and TRBJ2-2, with 9 positions matching TRBD1. Trimming at V came to 6 bases and at J to 0 bases, leaving 2 bases not matched to a gene. The CDR3 totals 15 residues. The germline V gene encodes CDR1 SNHLY and CDR2 FYNNEI. CDR3 nucleotide sequence: TGTGCCAGCAGCCACAGGGGGCCGAACACCGGGGAGCTGTTTTTT. It yields the protein CASSHRGPNTGELFF.

V usage is TRBV6-5 and J usage is TRBJ1-2, with a possible D match to TRBD1 (5 bases). V was shortened by 5 bases and J by 1 base, with 11 bases between the two germline ends. Germline CDR1 and CDR2: MNHEY and SVGAGI. The CDR3 consists of 14 residues. CDR3 region: CASSPRGGNYGYTF. The CDR3 DNA sequence: TGTGCCAGCAGTCCACGCGGGGGTAACTATGGCTACACCTTC.

The chain uses TRBV6-4 and TRBJ2-3, with 10 bases matching TRBD2. V was clipped by 2 bases and J by 5 bases; unmatched bases: 7. CDR1 and CDR2 from the germline V gene are MRHNA and SNTAGT. This CDR3 region has 16 residues. CDR3 residues: CASSDVAGGGKDTQYF. In DNA, the CDR3 is TGTGCCAGCAGTGACGTAGCGGGGGGAGGTAAAGATACGCAGTATTTT.

The chain links TRBV14 to TRBJ1-1, with D hard to call. From germline, CDR1 is SGHDN and CDR2 FVKESK. Trimming shortened V by 6 bases and J by 2 bases, and 16 bases separated the two germline ends. This CDR3 has 15 residues. CDR3 DNA: TGTGCCAGCAGTCCCACCGGGAAGGCCAACACTGAAGCTTTCTTT. This sequence encodes CASSPTGKANTEAFF.

The gene calls are TRBV11-3 and TRBJ2-7; 7 positions match TRBD1. Per the germline V gene, CDR1 is SGHNT and CDR2 is YENEEA. The CDR3 extends over 13 amino acids. V shed 6 bases and J 5 bases; nucleotides not matched to a gene: 7. The CDR3 sequence is CASSSTGKDEQYF. The CDR3 DNA is TGTGCCAGCAGTTCGACAGGGAAGGACGAGCAGTACTTC.

V and J are TRBV11-3 and TRBJ2-5; 9 bases are a match to TRBD2. V trimming: 5 bases; J trimming: 2 bases; junction bases outside the gene matches: 6. Looked up from germline, CDR1 is SGHNT and CDR2 is YENEEA. The length of the CDR3 is 15 residues. The CDR3 here is CASSPTAGGQETQYF. The DNA of the CDR3 is TGTGCCAGCAGCCCCACGGCGGGGGGGCAAGAGACCCAGTACTTC.

The chain links TRBV29-1 to TRBJ2-5; a weak D match, TRBD1 (6 bases). The CDR3 is made up of 12 amino acids. V lost 6 bases to trimming and J lost 5 bases, with 13 bases between them. CDR1 is SQVTM and CDR2 is ANQGSEA in the germline V gene. CDR3 amino acids: CSVLRGIETQYF. The CDR3 bases are TGCAGCGTGCTAAGGGGGATCGAGACCCAGTACTTC.

The rearrangement links TRBV11-3 to TRBJ2-3; maybe TRBD2 (6 bases). Germline V gene lookup returns CDR1 SGHNT and CDR2 YENEEA. The CDR3 spans 14 residues. The V gene lost 3 bases and the J gene lost 1 base, with 8 bases spanning the gap. CDR3 bases: TGTGCCAGCAGCTTCGGGGGTGGCACAGATACGCAGTATTTT. This translates into CASSFGGGTDTQYF.

Concerning this clone itself: The junction does not match germline at one end; this may be a read error. This sequence joins TRBV4-1 and TRBJ2-6; 7 bases match TRBD1. The CDR3 loop spans 16 amino acids. Germline V gene lookup returns CDR1 MGHRA and CDR2 YSYEKL. CDR3 sequence (DNA): TGTGCCAGCAGCCAAGATCAGGGGGCTGGGGCCAACGTCCTGACTTTC. This encodes CASSQDQGAGANVLTF.

The chain couples TRBV2 to TRBJ1-2, with 7 bases that match TRBD1. There are 14 residues in the CDR3. V dropped 5 bases and J dropped 8; count of bases not matched to a gene: 11. CDR1 is SNHLY and CDR2 is FYNNEI in the germline V gene. The CDR3 nucleotides read TGTGCCAGCAGTCCCCAGGGGGAGTCGGACGGCTACACCTTC. Protein product: CASSPQGESDGYTF.

The chain joins TRBV2 to TRBJ1-1; D remains unclear. V shed 7 bases and J shed 1 base, with 13 bases lying between them. The CDR3 is 14 residues long. Germline CDR1 SNHLY, CDR2 FYNNEI. The chain's CDR3 is CASTHGPGNTEAFF. The CDR3, as DNA: TGTGCCAGCACTCACGGTCCCGGGAACACTGAAGCTTTCTTT.

V usage is TRBV6-1 and J usage is TRBJ2-7; perhaps TRBD1 as D (7 bases). The germline CDR1 and CDR2 sequences are MNHNS and SASEGT. The CDR3 consists of 14 residues. V lost 3 bases to trimming and J lost 3 bases, with 12 bases between them. CDR3 DNA sequence: TGTGCCAGCAGTGACAGGGGGGATTTCTACGAGCAGTACTTC. It yields the protein CASSDRGDFYEQYF.

As DNA, the CDR3 is TGCGCCAGCAGCTTGGAAGGGGCCTACGAGCAGTACTTC. This gives the protein CASSLEGAYEQYF. The rearrangement joins TRBV5-1 to TRBJ2-7, with D perhaps matching TRBD1 (5 bases). The CDR3 covers 13 residues. Trimming shortened V by 0 bases and J by 2 bases, and 6 bases separated the two germline ends. Germline V gives CDR1 SGHRS, CDR2 YFSETQ.

V gene TRBV5-1 combines with J gene TRBJ1-5, with 7 bases aligning to TRBD1. The CDR3 extends over 13 amino acids. V lost 4 bases, J lost 5 bases, and 3 bases stayed unmatched. CDR1 SGHRS and CDR2 YFSETQ come from the germline V gene. CDR3 region: CASSRTGDQPQHF. Written as DNA, the CDR3 is TGCGCCAGCAGCCGTACAGGGGATCAGCCCCAGCATTTT.